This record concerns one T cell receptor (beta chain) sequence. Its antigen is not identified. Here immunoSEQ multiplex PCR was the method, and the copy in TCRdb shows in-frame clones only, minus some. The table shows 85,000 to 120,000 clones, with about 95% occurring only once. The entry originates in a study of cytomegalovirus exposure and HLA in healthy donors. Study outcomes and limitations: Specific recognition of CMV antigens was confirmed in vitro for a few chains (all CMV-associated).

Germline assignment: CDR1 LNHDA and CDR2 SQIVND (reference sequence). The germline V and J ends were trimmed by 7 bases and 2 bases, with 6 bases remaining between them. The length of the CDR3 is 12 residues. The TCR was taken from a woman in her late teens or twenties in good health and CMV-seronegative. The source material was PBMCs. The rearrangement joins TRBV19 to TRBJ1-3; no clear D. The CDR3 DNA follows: TGTGCCAGTACTACCCCTGGAAACACCATATATTTT. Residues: CASTTPGNTIYF.